The 18 T cell receptor beta chains given below trace back to one sample, sequenced in a study of blood T cell repertoires in COVID-19. Assay: immunoSEQ multiplex PCR; the TCRdb copy retains only in-frame clones and omits some. This sample has around 230,000 clones, with about 85% found just once. Material for sequencing was peripheral blood. The origin of the receptors is a man between 60 and 75 years old who had recovered from COVID-19.

The sample holds a few counts of this clone. V and J are TRBV20-1 and TRBJ2-3, with 14 bases that match TRBD2. The CDR3 consists of 18 residues. J was trimmed by 1 base and V by 3 bases; bases with no gene match: 9. Germline CDR1 DFQATT, CDR2 SNEGSKA (reference sequence). The CDR3 sequence: CSASPALGLAGGTDTQYF. DNA for the CDR3: TGCAGTGCTAGTCCGGCCCTGGGACTAGCGGGGGGCACAGATACGCAGTATTTT.

Only a few counts were recorded for this clone. The same CDR3 can be traced to other DNA sequences in this sample. The CDR3 protein is CASSLQGNTGELFF. The CDR3 nucleotides read TGCGCCAGCAGCTTGCAGGGTAACACCGGGGAGCTGTTTTTT. J is TRBJ2-2 and V is TRBV5-1; D is perhaps TRBD1 (5 bases). Looked up from germline, CDR1 is SGHRS and CDR2 is YFSETQ. The CDR3 sequence is 14 residues long. Trimming shortened V by 1 base and J by 2 bases, and 6 bases separated the two germline ends.

V and J are TRBV3-1 (or the pseudogene TRBV3-2) and TRBJ1-3, with D tentatively TRBD1 (6 bases). The CDR3 consists of 17 residues. Trimming removed 5 bases at V and 0 bases at J, with 17 bases between. The germline gives CDR1 LGHDT, CDR2 YNNKEL (reference sequence). Here the CDR3 reads CASSSRGSTPSGNTIYF. CDR3 nucleotide sequence: TGTGCCAGCAGCTCAAGGGGGTCCACCCCCTCTGGAAACACCATATATTTT.

The chain has TRBV5-6 and TRBJ2-5, with TRBD2 as a possible D gene (6 bases). The germline V gene encodes CDR1 SGHDT and CDR2 YYEEEE. This CDR3 is 16 amino acids long. The V end lost 0 bases, the J end lost 1 base, and 13 bases lay between the germline ends. In nucleotides, the CDR3 is TGTGCCAGCAGCTTGGTGGAGGGTTCGGTCCAAGAGACCCAGTACTTC. Its translation is CASSLVEGSVQETQYF.

V gene TRBV7-8 combines with J gene TRBJ2-1, with a possible D match to TRBD2 (6 bases). V lost 3 bases and J lost 4, with 19 bases in between. Germline V gene sequence: CDR1 SGHVS, CDR2 FQNEAQ. This CDR3 contains 17 residues. Here the CDR3 DNA reads TGTGCCAGCAGCTTTTCCCCCGGGGCTAGCGTTTACAATGAGCAGTTCTTC. Encoded protein: CASSFSPGASVYNEQFF.

This chain connects TRBV4-1 to TRBJ2-1; TRBD1 matches at 8 bases. The ends lost 3 bases at V and 2 bases at J; junction bases unmatched: 9. This CDR3 has 17 amino acids. CDR1 and CDR2 from the germline V gene are MGHRA and YSYEKL. The CDR3 sequence is CASSQEIGQGPYNEQFF. The CDR3 DNA is TGCGCCAGCAGCCAGGAAATAGGACAGGGCCCCTACAATGAGCAGTTCTTC.

The chain uses TRBV6-6 and TRBJ2-3; weak D call: TRBD2 (6 bases). The CDR3 is 16 amino acids. Deletions cut 5 bases from V and 3 bases from J, with 18 bases between. Germline lookup yields CDR1 MNHNY and CDR2 SVGAGI (reference sequence). Here the CDR3 reads CASSPLRVAATDTQYF. The CDR3 DNA reads as TGTGCCAGCAGTCCCCTTAGGGTAGCGGCTACAGATACGCAGTATTTT.

The rearrangement links TRBV7-9 to TRBJ2-7, with D possibly matching TRBD1 (6 bases). Germline V gene data show CDR1 as SEHNR and CDR2 as FQNEAQ (reference sequence). The V and J ends lost 8 bases and 1 base respectively, with 9 bases between them. The CDR3 spans 12 residues. CDR3 in amino acids: CASGTLSYEQYF. The CDR3 nucleotides are TGTGCCAGCGGGACACTTTCCTACGAGCAGTACTTC.

The chain recombines TRBV7-8 with TRBJ2-7; 9 bases are shared with TRBD1. The CDR3 has 16 amino acids. The V gene's germline CDR1 is SGHVS and CDR2 FQNEAQ. V lost 1 base and J lost 4; bases outside the gene matches: 8. The CDR3 loop is CASSLGGQGVQYEQYV. In nucleotides, the CDR3 is TGTGCCAGCAGCTTAGGGGGACAGGGTGTACAGTACGAGCAGTACGTC.

The genes are TRBV5-1 and TRBJ1-3; a possible D gene is TRBD1 (6 bases). V shed 7 bases and J shed 0 bases, with 20 bases lying between them. The V gene's germline CDR1 is SGHRS and CDR2 YFSETQ. The CDR3 contains 17 residues. The CDR3 nucleotides are TGCGCCAGCTGTGCGGGGGCCCCCTTACTCTCTGGAAACACCATATATTTT. Protein sequence: CASCAGAPLLSGNTIYF.

V and J are TRBV5-1 and TRBJ2-3, with 7 bases identical to TRBD1. The CDR3 totals 12 residues. Germline V gene data show CDR1 as SGHRS and CDR2 as YFSETQ. Trimming cost V 7 bases and J 4 bases; bases outside gene matches: 3. CDR3 sequence reads: CASGQVPDTQYF. The DNA of the CDR3 is TGCGCCAGCGGACAGGTCCCAGATACGCAGTATTTT.

CDR3 sequence (DNA): TGTGCCAGCAGCAAACGTCCAGGGGTCGGTGAAGCTTTCTTT. This encodes CASSKRPGVGEAFF. J is TRBJ1-1 and V is TRBV27; tentative D call: TRBD1 (6 bases). Trimming stripped 6 bases from V and 7 bases from J, with 18 bases between. The CDR3 sequence is 14 residues long. Per germline, CDR1 MNHEY and CDR2 SMNVEV (reference sequence).

Of note for this clone: The junction departs from germline at one end; a sequencing error may be responsible. The chain links TRBV29-1 to TRBJ1-2; TRBD1 matches at 8 bases. The germline V gene has CDR1 SQVTM and CDR2 ANQGSEA. This CDR3 comprises 11 residues. CDR3 protein: CSADRGYSYTF. The CDR3 bases are TGCAGCGCTGACAGGGGCTATAGCTACACCTTC.

The gene calls are TRBV6-5 and TRBJ1-2, with 7 nucleotides matching TRBD1. The CDR3 spans 12 residues. Germline CDR1 MNHEY, CDR2 SVGAGI. J gave up 9 bases and V 7 bases, and 8 bases lay outside the gene matches. CDR3 DNA sequence: TGTGCCAGCACGCGACAGGGACGTAGCTACACCTTC. It specifies CASTRQGRSYTF.

The chain employs TRBV25-1 and TRBJ1-2; D is unresolved. Germline assignment: CDR1 MGHDK and CDR2 SYGVNS. This CDR3 spans 14 amino acids. V was shortened by 1 base and J by 1 base, with 7 bases between the two germline ends. The CDR3: CASSESGVNYGYTF. The DNA of the CDR3 is TGTGCCAGCAGTGAATCCGGAGTTAACTATGGCTACACCTTC.

This CDR3 reads CASSQSGQGADTEAFF. The CDR3 DNA reads TGCGCCAGCAGTCAATCGGGACAGGGGGCGGACACTGAAGCTTTCTTT. This chain links TRBV23-1 with TRBJ1-1; TRBD1 matches 12 bases. TRBV23-1 is noted as an ORF with a role that remains uncertain. The CDR3 has 16 residues. The junction had 2 bases not matched to a gene; V was cut back by 0 bases and J by 3 bases.

The chain recombines TRBV2 with TRBJ2-7; D uncertain. The V end was cut by 8 bases, the J end by 6 bases, with 17 bases between. The CDR3 runs 13 residues. The germline CDR1 and CDR2 sequences are SNHLY and FYNNEI. The CDR3 sequence is CASSRYRMGEQYV. The CDR3 region has the DNA TGTGCCAGCTCGCGATACAGAATGGGCGAGCAGTACGTC.

A single count supports this clone. V is TRBV3-1 (or the pseudogene TRBV3-2) and J is TRBJ2-7, with TRBD2 identical over 7 bases. The CDR3 totals 12 residues. V trimming: 4 bases; J trimming: 7 bases; junction bases outside the gene matches: 4. CDR1 and CDR2 from the germline V gene are LGHDT and YNNKEL (reference sequence). CDR3 sequence reads: CASSPDGGEQYF. The CDR3 coding sequence is TGTGCCAGCAGCCCGGACGGGGGGGAGCAGTACTTC.